This TCR beta chain was captured in a study of cytomegalovirus exposure and HLA in healthy donors. The wider study: Early release data held some 80 million unique TCRs from HLA-typed donors.

V was cut by 1 base and J by 0 bases, with 6 bases left in between. Germline V lookup: CDR1 LNHNV, CDR2 YYDKDF (reference sequence). CDR3 length: 15 residues. Vbeta (60) and Jbeta (13) primers were used in the PCR. Sequenced by immunoSEQ multiplex PCR; TCRdb stores in-frame clones only, minus some. This table holds 97,000 or so clones, over 80% found once. The sample comprised PBMCs. J is TRBJ1-4 and V is TRBV15, with D possibly TRBD1 on 5 matching bases. The sequence was obtained from a middle-aged man in good health and CMV-seronegative. CDR3 amino acids: CATSRGQSTNEKLFF. The CDR3 region has the DNA TGTGCCACCAGCAGAGGACAGTCAACTAATGAAAAACTGTTTTTT.